The 2 T cell receptor beta chains given below trace back to one sample, sequenced in a study of blood T cell repertoires in COVID-19. Measured with immunoSEQ multiplex PCR; TCRdb has only the in-frame clones, and not every one. Seen here are 300,000 to 450,000 clones, around 84% observed once, and the top ten hold 3.6%. The sequencing sample was made of peripheral blood. These receptors all stem from a woman aged 18-30 years with acute or convalescent COVID-19.

The V call is TRBV4-1, the J call TRBJ1-3; 8 bases are shared with TRBD1. The CDR3 sequence is 14 residues long. J lost 4 bases, V lost 4 bases, and 3 bases had no gene match. In germline, CDR1 is MGHRA, CDR2 YSYEKL. The chain's CDR3 is CASSPTGVGNTIYF. CDR3 nucleotides: TGCGCCAGCAGCCCGACAGGGGTAGGAAACACCATATATTTT.

The V call is TRBV10-2, the J call TRBJ2-1; 10 positions match TRBD2. The J segment lost 2 bases and the V segment lost 4 bases, leaving 5 bases of the junction unmatched. CDR1 is WSHSY and CDR2 is SAAADI in the germline V gene. There are 16 residues in the CDR3. CDR3 in amino acids: CASSVSGTSAYNEQFF. In nucleotides, the CDR3 is TGCGCCAGCAGTGTTTCCGGGACTAGCGCCTACAATGAGCAGTTCTTC.